A selection of T cell receptor beta chains follows, all from one sample in a study of post-analysis software for immune sequencing data. TCRdb reanalysed the PCR reads using MiXCR and keeps one entry per CDR3 protein. The sample lists 380,000 or so distinct CDR3 sequences, less than 40% occurring once. Source material: blood. The source of these receptors is a girl aged 5 to 17 with multiple sclerosis. Each CDR3 is given with its conserved first and last residue.

CDR3	V
CSARGATSEEETQYF	TRBV20-1
CASSLNGQPQHF	TRBV7-9
CASSHGQGMKSEQYF	TRBV7-6
CARLAGNTDTQYF	TRBV2
CASSFARVEGYTF	TRBV12-3/TRBV12-4
CASSLAHTQETQYF	TRBV12-3/TRBV12-4
CARRGGLNTEAFF	TRBV5-1
CASSSSSGTPYYNEQFF	TRBV27
CASSLARSGGNNEQFF	TRBV12-3/TRBV12-4
CASSTPGIVGYTF	TRBV6-5
CASSEARRRSGIYNSPLHF	TRBV2
CASSIASTTEAFF	TRBV19
CASSARQGNNEQYF	TRBV5-1
CASRGSKSVEQYF	TRBV6-1
CASSFNDAEQFF	TRBV12-3/TRBV12-4
CSVAADSGDFTQYF	TRBV29-1
CASSGGGGAYNEQFF	TRBV7-2
CASSQTPGGGDYEQYF	TRBV3-1
CASSERQGSVTEAFF	TRBV25-1
CASSLSDTQTTFF	TRBV12-3/TRBV12-4
CSAKRTSGATDTQYF	TRBV20-1
CASSVPWGSYEQYF	TRBV6-1
CASSSQGARGANVLTF	TRBV6-2/TRBV6-3
CASSLFQNSPLHF	TRBV7-9
CASSPRLAGGLPETQYF	TRBV7-9
CSVARLFGETQYF	TRBV29-1
CASSSPRGRETQYF	TRBV5-1
CASSPEATRGYGYTF	TRBV7-9
CASSSSVSEETQYF	TRBV5-5
CASSQRGDYEQYF	TRBV4-1
CASSRAGTQYF	TRBV12-3/TRBV12-4
CASKTGGVWDYGYTF	TRBV2
CASSLKAGGYNEQYF	TRBV7-3
CASRAPGRKQADTQYF	TRBV5-1
CASRQPGRGNEQFF	TRBV5-1
CATSRGSYQPQHF	TRBV24-1
CASSQDWGWAAKNIQYF	TRBV4-1
CASSGVVLAGGRETQYF	TRBV7-2
CASSPAAPGEKLFF	TRBV5-6
CASSERSFSYEQYF	TRBV6-1
CASSGTAIRGYTF	TRBV6-1
CASSQRTDTLELAKNIQYF	TRBV7-2
CASSSFGGPQPQHF	TRBV7-9
CASSYIKGSNTEAFF	TRBV6-6
CASSQAAGEAFF	TRBV3-1
CASSYPGLQYF	TRBV6-2/TRBV6-3
CASSLTTGTGAYEQYF	TRBV28
CASSFPNPNTGELFF	TRBV7-2
CASSLGSGADTQYF	TRBV12-3/TRBV12-4
CASSLTTGQGIEETQYF	TRBV7-9
CASSSMGQGTNGYTF	TRBV6-2/TRBV6-3